These T cell receptor beta chains were read from a single sample in a study of human T cells and chemical hapten exposure. TCRdb reanalysed the RACE reads using MiXCR and keeps one entry per CDR3 protein. The sample holds roughly 69,000 distinct CDR3 sequences, about 11% seen once. Sequencing used whole blood, obtained in connection with sensitization to the hapten diphenylcyclopropenone (DPC). These receptors were collected from a woman aged 30 to 39 with alopecia areata. Some clones in this sample may be carry-over from other donors' samples. The CDR3 runs from the conserved cysteine through the conserved F or W. Fields, in order: V gene, clone size, D gene, J gene, CDR3 protein, CDR3 DNA. A D gene is named only where the DNA matches it firmly. Clone size is shown for a subset of rows, as once, few, many or a class of expanded clone.

>TRBV29-1|.|.|TRBJ2-2
CSVERSGTGTGELFF
TGCAGCGTTGAACGGTCCGGGACGGGCACCGGGGAGCTGTTTTTT
>TRBV6-4|.|.|TRBJ1-2
CASWREKSLNYGYTF
TGTGCCAGCTGGAGGGAAAAATCTTTGAACTATGGCTACACCTTC
>TRBV6-5|few|.|TRBJ1-2
CASSYMVQGKDNYGYTF
TGTGCCAGCAGTTATATGGTCCAGGGTAAAGATAACTATGGCTACACCTTC
>TRBV4-1|many|TRBD1|TRBJ2-5
CASSQVWTGQETQYF
TGCGCCAGCAGCCAAGTCTGGACAGGGCAAGAGACCCAGTACTTC
>TRBV30|few|TRBD1|TRBJ2-6
CAWREVTGTGASGANVLTF
TGTGCCTGGAGAGAGGTGACCGGGACAGGGGCTTCTGGGGCCAACGTCCTGACTTTC
>TRBV7-2|many|TRBD1|TRBJ1-1
CASSLRVGGGMNTEAFF
TGTGCCAGCAGCTTAAGGGTAGGGGGCGGAATGAACACTGAAGCTTTCTTT
>TRBV9|.|.|TRBJ2-3
CASTGVLFGGSLDTQYF
TGTGCCAGCACCGGAGTCCTATTTGGCGGTAGCTTAGATACGCAGTATTTT
>TRBV28|.|TRBD1|TRBJ1-2
CASTSGQAYGYTF
TGTGCCAGCACCTCAGGACAGGCCTATGGCTACACCTTC
>TRBV29-1|many|.|TRBJ2-4
CSAVLRESVNIQYF
TGCAGCGCCGTCCTCAGGGAATCGGTAAACATTCAGTACTTC
>TRBV2|few|.|TRBJ2-7
CASTAFGSYEQYF
TGTGCCAGCACAGCTTTCGGCTCCTACGAGCAGTACTTC
>TRBV13|.|TRBD1|TRBJ2-5
CASSLGIHRGQGQETQYF
TGTGCCAGCAGCTTGGGGATTCACAGGGGGCAGGGGCAAGAGACCCAGTACTTC
>TRBV7-2|.|TRBD1|TRBJ1-6
CASSTLTGVGSPLHF
TGTGCCAGCAGCACCCTGACAGGGGTGGGGTCACCCCTCCACTTT
>TRBV6-6|few|.|TRBJ2-7
CASSPGAGGKEQYF
TGTGCCAGCAGCCCAGGGGCAGGGGGGAAGGAGCAGTACTTC
>TRBV6-1|many|TRBD1|TRBJ2-7
CASSEGMGRGSFYEQYF
TGTGCCAGCAGTGAGGGGATGGGCAGGGGGTCTTTCTACGAGCAGTACTTC
>TRBV29-1|few|.|TRBJ1-5
CSVAGAEGQPQHF
TGCAGCGTCGCCGGAGCGGAGGGGCAGCCCCAGCATTTT
>TRBV24-1|few|TRBD1|TRBJ1-4
CATSAGQGHEKLFF
TGTGCCACCAGTGCGGGACAGGGCCATGAAAAACTGTTTTTT
>TRBV6-2/TRBV6-3|.|.|TRBJ2-3
CASGLHGGTDTQYF
TGTGCCAGCGGGCTTCATGGAGGCACAGATACGCAGTATTTT
>TRBV19|few|TRBD1|TRBJ1-4
CASTSGTADEKLFF
TGTGCCAGTACTAGCGGGACAGCCGATGAAAAACTGTTTTTT
>TRBV28|.|.|TRBJ2-5
CASSRTGTLQETQYF
TGTGCCAGCAGTAGGACGGGAACATTACAAGAGACCCAGTACTTC
>TRBV7-8|.|TRBD1|TRBJ2-1
CVSSALPGQGGNEQFF
TGTGTCAGCAGCGCCTTACCGGGACAGGGAGGTAATGAGCAGTTCTTC
>TRBV11-2|.|TRBD1|TRBJ2-7
CASSLAPGQGTDEQYF
TGTGCCAGCAGCTTAGCCCCGGGACAGGGGACGGACGAGCAGTACTTC
>TRBV6-2/TRBV6-3|few|.|TRBJ2-3
CASKGLFPDTQYF
TGTGCCAGCAAGGGATTGTTCCCAGATACGCAGTATTTT
>TRBV11-2|.|.|TRBJ2-3
CASSPPVAVDTQYF
TGTGCCAGCAGCCCCCCCGTAGCGGTAGATACGCAGTATTTT
>TRBV6-6|.|TRBD2|TRBJ2-1
CASSYSPRLAGGDEQFF
TGTGCCAGCAGTTACTCCCCCCGGCTAGCGGGAGGGGATGAGCAGTTCTTC
>TRBV9|many|.|TRBJ2-3
CASSVLADTQYF
TGTGCCAGCAGCGTCCTTGCAGATACGCAGTATTTT
>TRBV28|.|.|TRBJ2-2
CASRGPGELFF
TGTGCCAGCAGGGGCCCCGGGGAGCTGTTTTTT
>TRBV20-1|.|TRBD1|TRBJ2-1
CSAPSHWDSGTYNEQFF
TGCAGTGCCCCCAGCCACTGGGACAGTGGAACCTACAATGAGCAGTTCTTC
>TRBV10-3|.|.|TRBJ2-1
CAISEGGLQFF
TGTGCCATCAGTGAGGGGGGCCTGCAGTTCTTC